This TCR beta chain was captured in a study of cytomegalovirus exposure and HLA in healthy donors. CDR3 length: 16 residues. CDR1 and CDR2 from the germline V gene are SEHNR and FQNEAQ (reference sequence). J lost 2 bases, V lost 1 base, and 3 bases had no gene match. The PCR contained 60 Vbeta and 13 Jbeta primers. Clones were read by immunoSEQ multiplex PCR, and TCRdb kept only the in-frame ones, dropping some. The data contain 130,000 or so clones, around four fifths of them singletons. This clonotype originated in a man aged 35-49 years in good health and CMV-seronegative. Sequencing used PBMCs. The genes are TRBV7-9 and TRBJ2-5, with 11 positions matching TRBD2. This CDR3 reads CASSLGLAGGQETQYF. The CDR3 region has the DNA TGTGCCAGCAGCTTAGGTCTAGCGGGGGGACAAGAGACCCAGTACTTC.